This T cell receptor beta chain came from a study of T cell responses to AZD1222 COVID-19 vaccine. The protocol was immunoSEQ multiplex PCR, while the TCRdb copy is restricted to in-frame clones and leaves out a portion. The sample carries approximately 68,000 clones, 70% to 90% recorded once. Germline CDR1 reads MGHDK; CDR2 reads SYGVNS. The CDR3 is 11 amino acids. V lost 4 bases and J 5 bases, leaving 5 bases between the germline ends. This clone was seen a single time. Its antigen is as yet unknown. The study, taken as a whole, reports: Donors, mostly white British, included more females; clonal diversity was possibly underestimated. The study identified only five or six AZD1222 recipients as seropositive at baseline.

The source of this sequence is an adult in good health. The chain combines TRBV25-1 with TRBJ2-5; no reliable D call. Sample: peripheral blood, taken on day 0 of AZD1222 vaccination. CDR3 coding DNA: TGTGCCAGCAGTGCCAGGGAGACCCAGTACTTC. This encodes CASSARETQYF. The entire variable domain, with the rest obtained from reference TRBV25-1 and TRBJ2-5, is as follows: EADIYQTPRYLVIGTGKKITLECSQTMGHDKMYWYQQDPGMELHLIHYSYGVNSTEKGDLSSESTVSRIRTEHFPLTLESARPSHTSQYLCASSARETQYFGPGTRLLVL.